This TCR beta chain came from a study of blood T cell repertoires in COVID-19. Overall study context: Sites in the United States, Italy and Spain provided acute and convalescent COVID-19 samples. T cells, B-cell-depleted T cells, or PBMCs provided the cDNA or gDNA that served as material.

The Seattle site enrolled patients during active infection and followed them longitudinally. Per the authors' pipeline: Reference gene primers were amplified, and this amplification served to estimate nucleated cell counts. Using immunoSEQ multiplex PCR, the repertoire was profiled, and TCRdb retains in-frame clones only, with some absent. V and J calls and clone size follow that table, whereas D and trimming were derived from the DNA. The table records 300,000 to 350,000 clones, 90% of them present only once. The specimen was peripheral blood. The sequence was obtained from a woman in her twenties or thirties with COVID-19, enrolled during active disease.

DNA for the CDR3: TGTGCCAGCAGTTTAATAGCGGGCGGGGAGCTGTTTTTT. As protein: CASSLIAGGELFF. This chain connects TRBV28 to TRBJ2-2; 7 positions agree with TRBD2. CDR1 is MDHEN, CDR2 SYDVKM, per germline. Unmatched junction bases numbered 1, after V lost 2 bases and J lost 7 bases. The CDR3 sequence is 13 residues long.